This passage covers 15 T cell receptor beta chains from one sample sequenced in a study of T cell changes during pregnancy in multiple sclerosis. Clones were read by immunoSEQ multiplex PCR, and TCRdb kept only the in-frame ones, dropping some. The sample shows some 40,000 clones, 85% to 90% of them seen only once. The source was CD4+ T cells from peripheral blood mononuclear cells, collected in the first trimester of pregnancy. These receptors were obtained from a female donor with multiple sclerosis, enrolled in a pregnancy study.

This clone has only one observation. The rearrangement joins TRBV28 to TRBJ1-2, with 8 bases aligning to TRBD1. The germline gives CDR1 MDHEN, CDR2 SYDVKM. V lost 6 bases and J lost 7; bases outside the gene matches: 10. CDR3 length: 14 amino acids. The CDR3 loop reads CASRPPRGQGGYTF. The CDR3 DNA sequence: TGTGCCAGCAGACCCCCCAGGGGGCAGGGTGGCTACACCTTC.

The chain uses TRBV11-2 and TRBJ2-7; 7 bases line up with TRBD2. Germline V lookup: CDR1 SGHAT, CDR2 FQNNGV. The CDR3 sequence is 16 residues long. The V and J ends lost 5 bases and 5 bases, in that order; junction bases with no gene match: 15. Written as DNA, the CDR3 is TGTGCCAGCAGCCGGTGGGCGGGGGATCCTAGAGACGAGCAGTACTTC. It yields the protein CASSRWAGDPRDEQYF.

The rearrangement joins TRBV28 to TRBJ2-7; tentative D call: TRBD2 (6 bases). Trimming pared 7 bases from V and 2 bases from J, leaving 15 bases between. Germline CDR1 and CDR2: MDHEN and SYDVKM. The CDR3 totals 14 residues. This chain's CDR3 is CASTKLAATYEQYF. The CDR3 nucleotides are TGTGCCAGCACCAAACTAGCTGCAACCTACGAGCAGTACTTC. The full variable domain, rest sourced from reference TRBV28 and TRBJ2-7, is DVKVTQSSRYLVKRTGEKVFLECVQDMDHENMFWYRQDPGLGLRLIYFSYDVKMKEKGDIPEGYSVSREKKERFSLILESASTNQTSMYLCASTKLAATYEQYFGPGTRLTVT.

This clone was recorded once. The chain joins TRBV5-1 to TRBJ2-1; 7 bases are shared with TRBD2. Per the germline V gene, CDR1 is SGHRS and CDR2 is YFSETQ. V trimming: 3 bases; J trimming: 0 bases; junction bases outside the gene matches: 6. This CDR3 comprises 16 residues. The CDR3 spells CASSSGLSPSYNEQFF. As DNA, the CDR3 is TGCGCCAGCAGCTCGGGACTATCCCCCTCCTACAATGAGCAGTTCTTC.

The chain combines TRBV5-1 with TRBJ2-6, with TRBD1 matching over 11 bases. The CDR3 consists of 18 residues. Losses at the gene ends were 0 bases for V and 6 bases for J; bases not matched to a gene: 8. Germline V CDR1 and CDR2: SGHRS, YFSETQ. The CDR3 spells CASSLAGTGGNKANVLTF. CDR3 sequence (DNA): TGCGCCAGCAGCTTGGCCGGGACAGGGGGTAATAAGGCCAACGTCCTGACTTTC.

The chain employs TRBV6-5 and TRBJ1-5; 7 bases align to TRBD1. Germline V CDR1 and CDR2: MNHEY, SVGAGI. V lost 10 bases to trimming and J lost 1 base; unmatched junction nucleotides: 10. The CDR3 extends over 15 amino acids. CDR3 sequence: CATSPYRGSNQPQHF. The CDR3 DNA sequence: TGTGCCACATCTCCTTACAGGGGAAGCAATCAGCCCCAGCATTTT.

V is TRBV5-1 and J is TRBJ2-1; 7 bases are a match to TRBD2. From germline, CDR1 is SGHRS and CDR2 YFSETQ. The CDR3 spans 16 residues. The V and J ends lost 4 bases and 2 bases, in that order; junction bases with no gene match: 9. CDR3 amino acids: CASSRGLPRTYNEQFF. CDR3 nucleotides: TGCGCCAGCAGCCGGGGACTACCCAGGACCTACAATGAGCAGTTCTTC.

The rearrangement uses TRBV28 and TRBJ2-1; possible D gene TRBD2, 5 bases. Germline CDR1 and CDR2: MDHEN and SYDVKM. V was clipped by 6 bases and J by 9 bases, with 12 bases between them. This CDR3 contains 12 residues. The CDR3 DNA is TGTGCCAGCAGGGGCGGGTTGGTTGAGCAGTTCTTC. Translating gives CASRGGLVEQFF.

This clone was seen a few times. This chain uses TRBV5-1 with TRBJ1-3, with D possibly being TRBD1 (6 bases). CDR3 length equals 17 residues. V was trimmed by 4 bases and J by 0 bases, leaving 17 bases between them. Germline CDR1 is SGHRS and CDR2 is YFSETQ. Here the CDR3 reads CASSPEGQGFSGNTIYF. CDR3 coding DNA: TGCGCCAGCAGCCCCGAGGGACAAGGGTTCTCTGGAAACACCATATATTTT.

This chain links TRBV28 with TRBJ1-4, with D perhaps matching TRBD1 (6 bases). V lost 2 bases to trimming and J lost 8 bases, with 15 bases between them. CDR3 length: 15 residues. Germline V lookup: CDR1 MDHEN, CDR2 SYDVKM. The DNA of the CDR3 is TGTGCCAGCAGTTTAACCCGGACAGTTGTAGAAAAACTGTTTTTT. Its translation is CASSLTRTVVEKLFF.

The chain links TRBV19 to TRBJ2-7; 7 bases align to TRBD2. The CDR3 consists of 16 residues. V gave up 3 bases and J gave up 1 base; unmatched junction bases: 9. Germline CDR1 is LNHDA and CDR2 is SQIVND (reference sequence). CDR3 amino acids: CASSIRGLRESYEQYF. The CDR3 DNA reads TGTGCCAGTAGTATTAGAGGTCTGCGGGAGTCCTACGAGCAGTACTTC.

V and J are TRBV28 and TRBJ2-2; D unresolved. The germline V gene encodes CDR1 MDHEN and CDR2 SYDVKM. CDR3 length: 13 amino acids. V was trimmed by 7 bases and J by 6 bases, leaving 12 bases between them. The chain's CDR3 is CASTPDVAGELFF. The CDR3 DNA follows: TGTGCCAGCACCCCAGATGTTGCCGGGGAGCTGTTTTTT.

This clone is medium-sized by share. V and J are TRBV7-2 and TRBJ1-1; tentative D call: TRBD1 (6 bases). Germline loops: CDR1 SGHTA, CDR2 FQGNSA. The CDR3 is made up of 13 amino acids. Trimming pared 5 bases from V and 4 bases from J, leaving 11 bases between. CDR3 sequence (DNA): TGTGCCAGCAGCCCGTTACAGGGCACTGAAGCTTTCTTT. Amino acid sequence: CASSPLQGTEAFF.

The chain couples TRBV5-1 to TRBJ2-7, with TRBD2 matching 8 bases. With 0 bases clipped from V and 5 bases from J, the junction kept 7 bases outside the gene matches. The CDR3 loop spans 15 amino acids. Germline loops: CDR1 SGHRS, CDR2 YFSETQ. The CDR3 coding sequence is TGCGCCAGCAGCTTGGCCCCGGGACTAGAGAACGAGCAGTACTTC. This encodes CASSLAPGLENEQYF.

V usage is TRBV29-1 and J usage is TRBJ2-3, with 7 bases fitting TRBD2. V lost 4 bases, J lost 5 bases, and 9 bases stayed unmatched. The germline V gene has CDR1 SQVTM and CDR2 ANQGSEA. The CDR3 runs to 14 residues. CDR3 amino acids: CSVARRRGKDTQYF. The CDR3 nucleotides are TGCAGCGTTGCCCGGAGGCGGGGGAAAGATACGCAGTATTTT.